Listed here are 8 T cell receptor beta chains from one sample, sequenced in a study of spatial heterogeneity in lung cancer. TCRdb re-called the 5' RACE reads through MiXCR, storing one row per CDR3 protein. The sample comprises around 40,000 distinct CDR3 sequences, 5.8% of which are singletons, and approximately 10% rests with the top ten. The time point is: sample taken at primary tumor resection. Frozen PBMC, nontumor lung or tumor provided whole RNA, which was sequenced unsorted. The sample here was PBMCs, taken at surgery. Every receptor here comes from a male donor with early-stage non-small cell lung cancer.

This clonotype was counted many times. This rearrangement joins TRBV11-2 to TRBJ2-7; TRBD1 or TRBD2 may be the D gene (6 bases each). CDR3 length: 13 residues. Trimming cost V 3 bases and J 5 bases, with 11 bases left between them. Germline lookup yields CDR1 SGHAT and CDR2 FQNNGV. CDR3 residues: CASSFWGAHEQYF. The CDR3 coding sequence is TGTGCCAGCAGCTTTTGGGGGGCCCACGAGCAGTACTTC.

This clonotype was observed many times. J is TRBJ2-3 and V is TRBV12-3 or TRBV12-4, with D hard to call. The CDR3 is 12 residues long. Deletions cut 5 bases from V and 8 bases from J, with 11 bases between. The CDR3 coding sequence is TGTGCCAGCAGTCCCCTCATTGCTACGCAGTATTTT. Translation: CASSPLIATQYF.

This clonotype appeared many times. The V and J genes are TRBV4-1 and TRBJ2-1; D remains ambiguous. V was clipped by 0 bases and J by 0 bases, with 12 bases between them. The CDR3 has 17 residues. Germline lookup yields CDR1 MGHRA and CDR2 YSYEKL. In DNA, the CDR3 is TGCGCCAGCAGCCAAGAACCTGCCCCCCCCTCCTACAATGAGCAGTTCTTC. Residues: CASSQEPAPPSYNEQFF.

This clonotype came up a few times. The rearrangement links TRBV5-1 to TRBJ1-6; 10 nucleotides align to TRBD1. V lost 6 bases and J lost 7; bases outside the gene matches: 13. There are 17 residues in the CDR3. Germline-derived CDR1 and CDR2 are SGHRS and YFSETQ. The CDR3 sequence is CASTPGPTGQGNSPLHF. CDR3 in DNA: TGCGCCAGCACCCCCGGCCCGACGGGACAGGGGAATTCACCCCTCCACTTT.

In its sample, this clonotype was seen a few times. The chain uses TRBV5-4 and TRBJ2-3; D possibly corresponds to TRBD2 (7 bases). The V and J ends lost 4 bases and 6 bases respectively, with 15 bases between them. The CDR3 has 14 residues. The germline V gene has CDR1 SGHNT and CDR2 YYREEE (reference sequence). CDR3 loop: CASSGGAPGDTQYF. CDR3 DNA sequence: TGTGCCAGCAGCGGGGGGGCCCCCGGCGATACGCAGTATTTT.

Ten or more counts support this clonotype. This sequence joins TRBV5-1 and TRBJ2-5; TRBD1 matches at 7 bases. The CDR3 covers 13 residues. V lost 6 bases, J lost 4 bases, and 6 bases stayed unmatched. Germline V CDR1 and CDR2: SGHRS, YFSETQ. DNA for the CDR3: TGCGCCAGCACTAGGGGGCTCGGAGAGACCCAGTACTTC. Amino acids: CASTRGLGETQYF.

This clonotype was detected many times. This chain joins TRBV19 and TRBJ1-4, with a weak D call TRBD1 (6 bases). Germline V gene sequence: CDR1 LNHDA, CDR2 SQIVND (reference sequence). The CDR3 totals 16 residues. V lost 6 bases and J 5 bases, leaving 19 bases between the germline ends. The chain's CDR3 is CASRSFYRAVNEKLFF. The CDR3 DNA sequence: TGTGCCAGTAGATCATTCTACAGGGCCGTCAATGAAAAACTGTTTTTT. Drawing the rest from reference TRBV19 and TRBJ1-4, the complete variable domain is DGGITQSPKYLFRKEGQNVTLSCEQNLNHDAMYWYRQDPGQGLRLIYYSQIVNDFQKGDIAEGYSVSREKKESFPLTVTSAQKNPTAFYLCASRSFYRAVNEKLFFGSGTQLSVL.

The rearrangement uses TRBV20-1 and TRBJ2-1; 9 bases are a match to TRBD2. Germline V lookup: CDR1 DFQATT, CDR2 SNEGSKA (reference sequence). This CDR3 is 16 amino acids long. J was trimmed by 4 bases and V by 4 bases; bases with no gene match: 11. This chain's CDR3 is CSATGERGGVYNEQFF. As DNA, the CDR3 is TGCAGTGCTACAGGGGAGCGCGGGGGGGTGTACAATGAGCAGTTCTTC.